Included here is one T cell receptor (beta chain) sequence, with context. The record originates from a study of shared clonotypes between healthy human individuals. Whole-study context: The donors, a couple of women and three men, were aged 18 to 49.

From germline, CDR1 is SGHVS and CDR2 FNYEAQ. The CDR3 runs to 15 residues. Trimming shortened V by 2 bases and J by 6 bases, and 15 bases separated the two germline ends. TCRdb keeps only in-frame clones here, not all; method: immunoSEQ multiplex PCR. Among about 660,000 clones, over 65% were seen once, and the ten largest hold less than 2%. This TCR was sampled from a woman aged 25 to 45 in good health. Material: memory CD4+ T cells sorted from blood. Stated subset: CD45RA-negative fraction. The rearrangement uses TRBV7-6 and TRBJ2-3, with D perhaps TRBD2 (6 bases). The chain's CDR3 is CASSLKDGRGDTQYF. The CDR3 DNA follows: TGTGCCAGCAGCTTAAAGGACGGGAGAGGGGATACGCAGTATTTT.